This T cell receptor (beta chain) appears in the sequencing data of a study of cytomegalovirus exposure and HLA in healthy donors. Per germline, CDR1 LNHDA and CDR2 SQIVND (reference sequence). V lost 7 bases and J 3 bases, leaving 10 bases between the germline ends. The CDR3 length is 13 residues. The PCR employed 60 Vbeta primers together with 13 Jbeta primers. Assay: immunoSEQ multiplex PCR; the TCRdb copy retains only in-frame clones and omits some. The sample lists approximately 150,000 clones, approximately 83% occurring once. As for this clone: The antigen is unknown.

Findings and limits, study-wide: Later findings reportedly placed an Asian-associated ancestry cluster below the approximately 650-donor mean for N-insertions. An observed cluster of highly shared sequence variants was recorded as a likely sequencing artifact.

The material sequenced was PBMCs. The V and J genes are TRBV19 and TRBJ2-1; tentative D call: TRBD1 (5 bases). The sequence derives from a male donor in good health and CMV-seronegative. The CDR3 region is CASTHRNYNEQFF. For the CDR3, the DNA is TGTGCCAGTACTCACAGGAACTACAATGAGCAGTTCTTC.